One TCR beta chain is described in this entry. Its antigen is still unknown. Its ends do not fully match the called genes, so a read error is possible. Germline V lookup: CDR1 MNHEY, CDR2 SVGAGI. The CDR3 has 15 amino acids. The sample belongs to a study of CD8 T cells in ankylosing spondylitis. Study observations and caveats: For ankylosing spondylitis blood, a TCR beta motif of 7 to 9 highly homologous variants appeared characteristic.

In TCRdb, the 5' RACE reads were re-called with MiXCR into one record per CDR3 protein. The sample holds around 770,000 distinct CDR3 sequences, roughly 20% seen once. The rearrangement uses TRBV6-5 and TRBJ2-3, with 8 bases identical to TRBD1. Specimen: blood, either unsorted or a sorted T cell fraction (not recorded which). This receptor was obtained from a male donor with ankylosing spondylitis. The CDR3 sequence is CASTYTGGSTDTQYF. CDR3 coding DNA: TGTGCCAGCACTTACACAGGGGGAAGCACAGATACGCAGTATTTT.